Below are 20 T cell receptor beta chains sequenced from a single sample in a study of T cells in Graves' hyperthyroidism and ophthalmopathy. Amplification yielded TCR beta CDR3 regions, with RNA transcripts as the source. A set of HTBI primers served as the primers for a first-round RT-PCR of the TCR CDR3. TCRdb reanalysed the multiplex PCR reads using MiXCR and keeps one entry per CDR3 protein. The sample has about 200,000 distinct CDR3 sequences, 17% seen once. The sequencing input was blood. The receptor set was obtained from a woman between 45 and 65 years old with Graves' hyperthyroidism.

This clonotype appeared many times. The V call is TRBV20-1, the J call TRBJ2-5; 7 nucleotides line up with TRBD1. The CDR3 has 14 amino acids. J was trimmed by 4 bases and V by 4 bases; bases with no gene match: 9. Germline V gene lookup returns CDR1 DFQATT and CDR2 SNEGSKA (reference sequence). The DNA for the CDR3 is TGCAGTGCTACCGAGACAGGGTGGGGAGAGACCCAGTACTTC. Amino acid sequence: CSATETGWGETQYF.

Many counts were recorded for this clonotype. V is TRBV12-3 or TRBV12-4 and J is TRBJ1-1, with D possibly matching TRBD1 (5 bases). V was clipped by 3 bases and J by 0 bases, with 11 bases between them. CDR3 length: 15 amino acids. CDR3 region: CASSLGHLMNTEAFF. CDR3 sequence (DNA): TGTGCCAGCAGTTTGGGGCACCTAATGAACACTGAAGCTTTCTTT.

This clonotype was seen only a few times. This chain joins TRBV12-5 and TRBJ2-1; TRBD2 agrees at 8 bases. Trimming cost V 2 bases and J 5 bases; bases outside gene matches: 14. CDR3 length: 18 amino acids. In germline, CDR1 is LGHNT, CDR2 FRNRAP. CDR3 amino acids: CASGLFSPGTRTHNEQFF. CDR3 bases: TGTGCTAGTGGTTTGTTCTCCCCCGGGACTAGAACACACAATGAGCAGTTCTTC. Combining the CDR3 with reference TRBV12-5 and TRBJ2-1 gives the whole variable domain DARVTQTPRHKVTEMGQEVTMRCQPILGHNTVFWYRQTMMQGLELLAYFRNRAPLDDSGMPKDRFSAEMPDATLATLKIQPSEPRDSAVYFCASGLFSPGTRTHNEQFFGPGTRLTVL.

This clonotype turned up a few times. This chain links TRBV9 with TRBJ2-1, with 7 bases that match TRBD1. Trimming at V came to 5 bases and at J to 0 bases, leaving 5 bases not matched to a gene. The CDR3 spans 15 residues. Germline CDR1 and CDR2: SGDLS and YYNGEE. CDR3 coding DNA: TGTGCCAGCAGTGCCCGGGACAGCTCCTACAATGAGCAGTTCTTC. It yields the protein CASSARDSSYNEQFF.

This clonotype was picked up many times. This chain connects TRBV7-6 to TRBJ1-6; D unclear. The CDR3 is made up of 15 amino acids. Germline V gene data show CDR1 as SGHVS and CDR2 as FNYEAQ. V gave up 1 base and J gave up 6 bases, with 10 bases separating them. Here the CDR3 reads CASSLEAAFNSPLHF. The CDR3 nucleotides read TGTGCCAGCAGCTTAGAGGCGGCGTTTAATTCACCCCTCCACTTT.

This clonotype was observed many times. The rearrangement links TRBV6-1 to TRBJ2-7; a possible D gene is TRBD2 (6 bases). The CDR3 contains 13 residues. The germline gives CDR1 MNHNS, CDR2 SASEGT. Between the trimmed V and J ends, which lost 4 bases and 3 bases, there was a span of 10 bases. In DNA form, the CDR3 reads TGTGCCAGCAGTGCCACTAGCAACTACGAGCAGTACTTC. The encoded protein is CASSATSNYEQYF.

This clonotype has at least ten counts. This chain connects TRBV30 to TRBJ1-2, with 7 bases identical to TRBD1. The CDR3 runs to 14 residues. Trimming at V came to 2 bases and at J to 2 bases, leaving 5 bases not matched to a gene. The germline V gene has CDR1 GTSNPN and CDR2 SVGIG (reference sequence). The CDR3 reads CAWSTPTGNYGYTF. CDR3 nucleotides: TGTGCCTGGAGTACACCGACAGGGAACTATGGCTACACCTTC. Full variable domain (missing parts from reference TRBV30 and TRBJ1-2): SQTIHQWPATLVQPVGSPLSLECTVEGTSNPNLYWYRQAAGRGLQLLFYSVGIGQISSEVPQNLSASRPQDRQFILSSKKLLLSDSGFYLCAWSTPTGNYGYTFGSGTRLTVV.

This clonotype has ten or more counts. The chain carries TRBV6-1 and TRBJ2-7; D gene unclear. The V and J ends lost 5 bases and 5 bases respectively, with 13 bases between them. The length of the CDR3 is 13 residues. The V gene's germline CDR1 is MNHNS and CDR2 SASEGT. The DNA of the CDR3 is TGTGCCAGCAGTAAGTTGACCCGGGACGAGCAGTACTTC. As protein: CASSKLTRDEQYF.

This clonotype was found once. The chain uses TRBV2 and TRBJ1-6, with D perhaps TRBD1 (6 bases). The length of the CDR3 is 14 residues. Germline lookup yields CDR1 SNHLY and CDR2 FYNNEI. Between the trimmed V and J ends, which lost 8 bases and 11 bases, there was a span of 19 bases. DNA of the CDR3: TGTGCCAGCTCGGACGGGGGGCCTAAGCCACCCCTCCACTTT. It is translated as CASSDGGPKPPLHF. The complete variable domain, with remaining parts taken from reference TRBV2 and TRBJ1-6, reads EPEVTQTPSHQVTQMGQEVILRCVPISNHLYFYWYRQILGQKVEFLVSFYNNEISEKSEIFDDQFSVERPDGSNFTLKIRSTKLEDSAMYFCASSDGGPKPPLHFGNGTRLTVT.

The chain has TRBV20-1 and TRBJ2-5; 8 positions agree with TRBD2. Germline CDR1 is DFQATT and CDR2 is SNEGSKA (reference sequence). Trimming cost V 3 bases and J 4 bases; bases outside gene matches: 4. CDR3 length: 13 amino acids. The CDR3 DNA follows: TGCAGTGCTAGGAGGCTAGCGGGAGAGACCCAGTACTTC. The encoded protein is CSARRLAGETQYF.

V usage is TRBV20-1 and J usage is TRBJ2-7; 7 positions match TRBD2. V shed 2 bases and J 0 bases; nucleotides not matched to a gene: 13. The CDR3 is made up of 17 amino acids. Per germline, CDR1 DFQATT and CDR2 SNEGSKA (reference sequence). CDR3 sequence: CSARRAQLATSSYEQYF. CDR3 nucleotide sequence: TGCAGTGCTAGACGCGCCCAACTAGCGACGAGCTCCTACGAGCAGTACTTC.

This clonotype was detected a few times. The genes are TRBV30 and TRBJ1-2; D is ambiguous. V lost 3 bases, J lost 2 bases, and 10 bases lay in between. Per germline, CDR1 GTSNPN and CDR2 SVGIG (reference sequence). This CDR3 is built from 13 residues. For the CDR3, the DNA is TGTGCCTGGAGCGCGTACACCAACTATGGCTACACCTTC. This translates into CAWSAYTNYGYTF.

This clonotype occurred once. The V call is TRBV29-1, the J call TRBJ2-5; perhaps TRBD2 as D (7 bases). The CDR3 is 13 amino acids. The V gene's germline CDR1 is SQVTM and CDR2 ANQGSEA. Trimming stripped 6 bases from V and 4 bases from J, with 15 bases between. CDR3 protein: CSVGGGERETQYF. The CDR3 nucleotides read TGCAGCGTAGGGGGGGGAGAGCGAGAGACCCAGTACTTC.

V is TRBV11-2 and J is TRBJ2-1; D remains ambiguous. Germline V gives CDR1 SGHAT, CDR2 FQNNGV. CDR3 length: 15 residues. Trimming removed 1 base at V and 5 bases at J, with 12 bases between. CDR3 DNA: TGTGCCAGCAGCTTAGTCCGCGTGCGGAACAATGAGCAGTTCTTC. It is translated as CASSLVRVRNNEQFF.

V is TRBV29-1 and J is TRBJ2-4; 11 nucleotides line up with TRBD1. Germline CDR1 is SQVTM and CDR2 is ANQGSEA. With V trimmed by 6 bases and J by 6 bases, 4 bases remained unmatched. CDR3 length equals 13 residues. DNA of the CDR3: TGCAGCGTGGGGGACAGGGGGATAAACATTCAGTACTTC. Residues: CSVGDRGINIQYF.

The genes are TRBV20-1 and TRBJ2-3; D not resolved. Trimming stripped 0 bases from V and 1 base from J, with 14 bases between. CDR1 and CDR2 from the germline V gene are DFQATT and SNEGSKA (reference sequence). This CDR3 region has 16 residues. This CDR3 reads CSARDSLTRGTDTQYF. DNA of the CDR3: TGCAGTGCTAGAGATAGTCTCACACGGGGCACAGATACGCAGTATTTT.

This clonotype has ten or more counts. The chain employs TRBV28 and TRBJ2-7; TRBD2 matches 8 bases. Germline CDR1 MDHEN, CDR2 SYDVKM. The CDR3 runs 13 residues. With 7 bases clipped from V and 4 bases from J, the junction kept 6 bases outside the gene matches. The CDR3 spells CASIQGGGYEQYF. CDR3 coding DNA: TGTGCCAGCATCCAGGGCGGGGGGTACGAGCAGTACTTC.

The chain couples TRBV6-1 to TRBJ2-4; D is ambiguous. V lost 3 bases to trimming and J lost 3 bases, with 21 bases between them. This CDR3 is 18 amino acids long. Germline V gene lookup returns CDR1 MNHNS and CDR2 SASEGT. This CDR3 reads CASSDCITGWWVKNIQYF. The DNA of the CDR3 is TGTGCCAGCAGTGACTGTATTACGGGTTGGTGGGTCAAAAACATTCAGTACTTC.

In this sample, this clonotype turned up a few times. V and J are TRBV14 and TRBJ2-1; D gene ambiguous. The V gene's germline CDR1 is SGHDN and CDR2 FVKESK. V was pared by 1 base and J by 10 bases, with 11 bases between. The CDR3 runs to 13 residues. The CDR3 DNA sequence: TGTGCCAGCAGCCAAGGGACCGGAAAGGAGCAGTTCTTC. Translated: CASSQGTGKEQFF.

The CDR3 spells CSAPGLATNEQFF. The DNA for the CDR3 is TGCAGTGCTCCGGGACTAGCCACCAATGAGCAGTTCTTC. The J gene is TRBJ2-1, the V gene TRBV20-1; TRBD2 aligns across 9 bases. The CDR3 loop spans 13 amino acids. Germline CDR1 is DFQATT and CDR2 is SNEGSKA (reference sequence). V was pared by 5 bases and J by 6 bases, with 5 bases of the junction left unmatched.